What follows describes a single TCR beta chain. Its antigen is as yet unknown. TCRdb keeps only in-frame clones here, not all; method: immunoSEQ multiplex PCR. The sample yields around 250,000 clones, roughly 74% seen once. This record comes from a study of cytotoxic CD8 clonotypes in ibrutinib-treated CLL. Study summary: Partial responses numbered about 25 and complete responses 2; after a median around 63 months, about 15 stayed remitted and 12 progressed. Samples showed on average about 250,000 productive templates and over 80,000 productive rearrangements. The study, taken as a whole, reports: Contraction or stability on treatment characterized the public clonotypes, which were uncommon. T-cell clonality at baseline went above that of age-matched healthy donors and rose and fell with circulating CD8+ T-cell counts.

There are 14 residues in the CDR3. V lost 0 bases and J 5 bases, leaving 9 bases between the germline ends. Germline CDR1 SGHRS, CDR2 YFSETQ. Sequences were derived from PBMCs, sampled after 24 months of ibrutinib treatment. The TCR comes from a human donor with chronic lymphocytic leukemia. V usage is TRBV5-1 and J usage is TRBJ1-5; weak D call: TRBD1 (5 bases). CDR3 bases: TGCGCCAGCAGCTTGGCCATGGGGGATCAGCCCCAGCATTTT. Its protein product is CASSLAMGDQPQHF.